This T cell receptor beta chain was obtained from a study of cytomegalovirus exposure and HLA in healthy donors. The overall study: Early on, a data release was issued that held approximately 78 million unique TCRs from HLA-typed donors.

The germline V gene has CDR1 SGHTA and CDR2 FQGTGA. The CDR3 consists of 14 residues. V was pared by 5 bases and J by 5 bases, with 7 bases of the junction left unmatched. The PCR ran on 60 Vbeta and 13 Jbeta primers. Using immunoSEQ multiplex PCR, the repertoire was profiled, and TCRdb retains in-frame clones only, with some absent. The sample gives about 120,000 clones, 78% of which show up once; about 3.3% is in the top ten. Concerning this clone itself: Its antigen is unknown.

Study-wide results and limits: Later on, an analysis tied roughly 17,000 TCR beta sequences to HLA alleles at 0.05 false discovery rate. It was assumed in the presence/absence analyses that sequencing depth was roughly uniform across donors. As a later analysis showed, a missense DCLRE1C variant was linked to trimming of TCR beta V- and J-genes.

Sequencing was carried out using PBMCs. This clonotype originated in a woman younger than 45 in good health and CMV-seropositive. The rearrangement links TRBV7-3 to TRBJ2-5; 8 bases line up with TRBD1. CDR3 loop: CASSPGGRGETQYF. CDR3 nucleotides: TGTGCCAGCAGCCCAGGGGGCCGGGGGGAGACCCAGTACTTC.